This T cell receptor (beta chain) comes out of a study of lymphopenia after photon versus proton radiotherapy. Study-wide points: Post-nadir diversity loss with photons came from oligoclonal expansion, particularly CD8+ Temra cells. Proton therapy kept repertoires fairly stable, unlike photons, which gained effector/memory cells. A bigger post-nadir fall in TCR diversity correlated inversely with survival time in deceased patients. Only patients who died were analyzed for survival; proton advantage is unproven.

CDR1 is SQVTM, CDR2 ANQGSEA, per germline. This CDR3 comprises 14 residues. The trim removed 6 bases at V and 6 bases at J, leaving 8 bases unmatched. Clones were read by immunoSEQ multiplex PCR, and TCRdb kept only the in-frame ones, dropping some. The data contain 35,000 to 45,000 clones, around 83% of them seen just once; the ten biggest clones take up roughly 23%. Turning to this clone: Its matching antigen is unknown.

The specimen was peripheral blood, collected from a patient treated with proton-based radiotherapy. The V and J genes are TRBV29-1 and TRBJ2-1, with TRBD2 matching over 10 bases. This sequence was found in a woman aged 65 to 85 with pancreatic cancer. The CDR3 sequence is CSVPSGSYSNEQFF. The CDR3 DNA reads TGCAGCGTACCTAGCGGGAGTTATAGCAATGAGCAGTTCTTC.